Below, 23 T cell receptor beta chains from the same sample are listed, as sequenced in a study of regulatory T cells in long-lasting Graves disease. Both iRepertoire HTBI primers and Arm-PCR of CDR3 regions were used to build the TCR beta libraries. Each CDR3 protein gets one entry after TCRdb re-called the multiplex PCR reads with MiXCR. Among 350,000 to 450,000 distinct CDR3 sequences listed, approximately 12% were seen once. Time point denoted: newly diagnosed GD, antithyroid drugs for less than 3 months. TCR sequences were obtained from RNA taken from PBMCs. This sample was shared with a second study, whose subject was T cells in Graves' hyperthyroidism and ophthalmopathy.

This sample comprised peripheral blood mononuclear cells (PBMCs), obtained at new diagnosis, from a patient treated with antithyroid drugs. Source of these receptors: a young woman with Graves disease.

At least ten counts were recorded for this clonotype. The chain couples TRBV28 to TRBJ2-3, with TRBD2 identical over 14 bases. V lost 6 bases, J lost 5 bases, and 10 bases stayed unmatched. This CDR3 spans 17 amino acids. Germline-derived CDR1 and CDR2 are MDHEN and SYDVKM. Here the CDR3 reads CASSTPGTSGSRDTQYF. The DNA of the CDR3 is TGTGCCAGCAGCACCCCCGGGACTAGCGGGAGTAGAGATACGCAGTATTTT.

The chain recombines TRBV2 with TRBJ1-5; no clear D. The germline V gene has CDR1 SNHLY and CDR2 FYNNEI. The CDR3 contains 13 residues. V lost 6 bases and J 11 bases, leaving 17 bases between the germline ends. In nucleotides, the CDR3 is TGTGCCAGCAGAGGCCTAGCTCGGAAAGCCCAGCATTTT. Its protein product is CASRGLARKAQHF.

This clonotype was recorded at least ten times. CDR3 protein: CASTGTGNIYSNQPQHF. CDR3 nucleotide sequence: TGTGCCAGTACCGGGACAGGAAACATCTATAGCAATCAGCCCCAGCATTTT. This rearrangement joins TRBV19 to TRBJ1-5, with TRBD1 matching over 8 bases. The CDR3 has 17 residues. The J segment lost 0 bases and the V segment lost 7 bases, leaving 11 bases of the junction unmatched. Germline CDR1 is LNHDA and CDR2 is SQIVND (reference sequence).

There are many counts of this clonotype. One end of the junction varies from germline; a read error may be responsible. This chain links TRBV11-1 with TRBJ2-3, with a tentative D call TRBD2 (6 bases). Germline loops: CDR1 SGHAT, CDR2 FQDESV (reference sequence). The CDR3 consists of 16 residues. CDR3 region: CAGSGRASRATDTQYF. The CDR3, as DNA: TGTGCCGGCAGCGGGCGCGCTTCTCGAGCCACAGATACGCAGTATTTT. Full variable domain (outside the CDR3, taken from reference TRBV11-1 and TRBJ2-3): EAEVAQSPRYKITEKSQAVAFWCDPISGHATLYWYRQILGQGPELLVQFQDESVVDDSQLPKDRFSAERLKGVDSTLKIQPAELGDSAMYLCAGSGRASRATDTQYFGPGTRLTVL.

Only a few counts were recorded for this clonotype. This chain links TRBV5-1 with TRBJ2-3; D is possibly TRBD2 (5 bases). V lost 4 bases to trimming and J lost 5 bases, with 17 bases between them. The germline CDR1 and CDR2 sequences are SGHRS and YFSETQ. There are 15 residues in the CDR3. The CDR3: CASSPRGPLGDTQYF. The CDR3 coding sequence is TGCGCCAGCAGCCCCCGGGGTCCGCTGGGAGATACGCAGTATTTT.

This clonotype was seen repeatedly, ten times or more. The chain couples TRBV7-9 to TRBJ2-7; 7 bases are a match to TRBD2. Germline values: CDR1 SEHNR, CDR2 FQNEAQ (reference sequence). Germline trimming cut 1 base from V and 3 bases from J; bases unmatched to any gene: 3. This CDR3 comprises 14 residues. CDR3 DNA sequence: TGTGCCAGCAGCTTAGGCAGGGACTACTACGAGCAGTACGTC. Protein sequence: CASSLGRDYYEQYV.

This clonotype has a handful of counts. The CDR3 loop is CSADGGANSPLHF. CDR3 nucleotide sequence: TGCAGTGCTGATGGGGGTGCAAATTCACCCCTCCACTTT. The chain has TRBV20-1 and TRBJ1-6; a possible D gene is TRBD1 (5 bases). Germline CDR1 and CDR2: DFQATT and SNEGSKA (reference sequence). CDR3 size: 13 residues. V lost 5 bases and J lost 7, with 12 bases in between.

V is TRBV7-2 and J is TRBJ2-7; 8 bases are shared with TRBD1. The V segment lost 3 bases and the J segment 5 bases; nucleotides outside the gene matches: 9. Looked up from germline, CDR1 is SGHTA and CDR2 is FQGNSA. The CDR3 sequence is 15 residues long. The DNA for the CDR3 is TGTGCCAGCAGCTTTACCGGGGCAGGGGGCAACGAGCAGTACTTC. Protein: CASSFTGAGGNEQYF.

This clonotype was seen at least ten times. DNA for the CDR3: TGTGCCAGCAGCTTATCAGGGGGTAACACCGGGGAGCTGTTTTTT. Its translation is CASSLSGGNTGELFF. This chain connects TRBV7-3 to TRBJ2-2; 7 positions agree with TRBD1. After removal of 2 bases from V and 2 bases from J, the junction contained 2 bases not matched to a gene. The germline V gene encodes CDR1 SGHTA and CDR2 FQGTGA. The CDR3 consists of 15 residues. The full variable domain, completed using reference TRBV7-3 and TRBJ2-2, is GAGVSQTPSNKVTEKGKYVELRCDPISGHTALYWYRQSLGQGPEFLIYFQGTGAADDSGLPNDRFFAVRPEGSVSTLKIQRTERGDSAVYLCASSLSGGNTGELFFGEGSRLTVL.

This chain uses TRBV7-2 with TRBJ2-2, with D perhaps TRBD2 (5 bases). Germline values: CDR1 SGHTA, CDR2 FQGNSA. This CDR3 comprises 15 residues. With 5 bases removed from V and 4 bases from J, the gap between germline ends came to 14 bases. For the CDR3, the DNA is TGTGCCAGCAGCCAAACTAGATTCTTCACCGGGGAGCTGTTTTTT. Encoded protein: CASSQTRFFTGELFF. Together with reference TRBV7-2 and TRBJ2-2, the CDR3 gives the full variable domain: GAGVSQSPSNKVTEKGKDVELRCDPISGHTALYWYRQSLGQGLEFLIYFQGNSAPDKSGLPSDRFSAERTGGSVSTLTIQRTQQEDSAVYLCASSQTRFFTGELFFGEGSRLTVL.

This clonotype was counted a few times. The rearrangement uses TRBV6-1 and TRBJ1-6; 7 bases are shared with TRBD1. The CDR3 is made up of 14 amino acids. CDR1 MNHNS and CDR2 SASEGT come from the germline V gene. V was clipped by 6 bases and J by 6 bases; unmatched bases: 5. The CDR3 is CASRPGGVNSPLHF. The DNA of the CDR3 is TGTGCCAGCAGACCAGGGGGGGTTAATTCACCCCTCCACTTT.

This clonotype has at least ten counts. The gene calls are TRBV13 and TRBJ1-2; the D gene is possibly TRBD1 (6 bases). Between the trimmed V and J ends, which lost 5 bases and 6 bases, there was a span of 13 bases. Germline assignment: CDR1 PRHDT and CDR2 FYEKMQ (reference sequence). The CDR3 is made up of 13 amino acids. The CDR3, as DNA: TGTGCCAGCAGCCTCTCTGAGGGGGATGGCTACACCTTC. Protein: CASSLSEGDGYTF.

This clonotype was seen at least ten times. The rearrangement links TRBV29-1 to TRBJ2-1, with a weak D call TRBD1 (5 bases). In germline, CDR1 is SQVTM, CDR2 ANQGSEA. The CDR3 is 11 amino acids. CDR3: CGATPYNEQFF. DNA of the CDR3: TGCGGGGCAACACCCTACAATGAGCAGTTCTTC.

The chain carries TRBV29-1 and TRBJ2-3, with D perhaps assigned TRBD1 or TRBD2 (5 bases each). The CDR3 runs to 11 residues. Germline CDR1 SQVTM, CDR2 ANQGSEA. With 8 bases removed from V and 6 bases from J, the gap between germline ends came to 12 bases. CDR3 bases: TGCAGCCTAGAGAGGGGTGATACGCAGTATTTT. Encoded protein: CSLERGDTQYF.

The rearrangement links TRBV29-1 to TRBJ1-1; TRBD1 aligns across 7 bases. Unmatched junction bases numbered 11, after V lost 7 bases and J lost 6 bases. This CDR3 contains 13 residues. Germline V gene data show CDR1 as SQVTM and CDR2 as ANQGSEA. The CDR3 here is CSAQNRGIPEAFF. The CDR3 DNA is TGCAGCGCCCAAAACAGGGGTATCCCTGAAGCTTTCTTT.

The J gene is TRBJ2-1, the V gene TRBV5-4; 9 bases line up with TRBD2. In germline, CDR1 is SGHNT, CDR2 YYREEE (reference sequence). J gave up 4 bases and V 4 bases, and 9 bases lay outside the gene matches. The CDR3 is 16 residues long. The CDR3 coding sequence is TGTGCCAGCAGCAGATCCGGGACTAGCTCGTACAATGAGCAGTTCTTC. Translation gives CASSRSGTSSYNEQFF.

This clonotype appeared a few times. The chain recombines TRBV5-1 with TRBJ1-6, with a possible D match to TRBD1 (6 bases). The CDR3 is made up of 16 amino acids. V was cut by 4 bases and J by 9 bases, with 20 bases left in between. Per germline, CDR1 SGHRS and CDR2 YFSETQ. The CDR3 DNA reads TGCGCCAGCAGCCCCGTGGAGGGGGGGGTGGCTTCACCCCTCCACTTT. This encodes CASSPVEGGVASPLHF.

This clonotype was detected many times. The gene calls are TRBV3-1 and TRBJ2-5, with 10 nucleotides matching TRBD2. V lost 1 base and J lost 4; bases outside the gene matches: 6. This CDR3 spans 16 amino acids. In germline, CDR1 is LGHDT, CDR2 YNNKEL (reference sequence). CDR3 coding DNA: TGTGCCAGCAGCCAAGTGATAGCGGGGGGACCAGAGACCCAGTACTTC. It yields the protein CASSQVIAGGPETQYF.

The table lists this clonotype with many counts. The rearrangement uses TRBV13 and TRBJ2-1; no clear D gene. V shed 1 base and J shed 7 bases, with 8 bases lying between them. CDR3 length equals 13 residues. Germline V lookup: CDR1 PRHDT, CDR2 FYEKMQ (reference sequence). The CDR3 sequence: CASSLELFNEQFF. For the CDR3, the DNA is TGTGCCAGCAGCTTAGAGCTGTTTAATGAGCAGTTCTTC. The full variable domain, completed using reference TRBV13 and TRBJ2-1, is AAGVIQSPRHLIKEKRETATLKCYPIPRHDTVYWYQQGPGQDPQFLISFYEKMQSDKGSIPDRFSAQQFSDYHSELNMSSLELGDSALYFCASSLELFNEQFFGPGTRLTVL.

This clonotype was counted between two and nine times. The CDR3: CASSQDLLGGGTEAFF. The CDR3 region has the DNA TGCGCCAGCAGCCAAGATTTATTAGGGGGCGGCACTGAAGCTTTCTTT. The V gene is TRBV4-1, the J gene TRBJ1-1; TRBD1 aligns across 7 bases. V was clipped by 0 bases and J by 4 bases; unmatched bases: 8. The germline CDR1 and CDR2 sequences are MGHRA and YSYEKL. The CDR3 runs 16 residues.

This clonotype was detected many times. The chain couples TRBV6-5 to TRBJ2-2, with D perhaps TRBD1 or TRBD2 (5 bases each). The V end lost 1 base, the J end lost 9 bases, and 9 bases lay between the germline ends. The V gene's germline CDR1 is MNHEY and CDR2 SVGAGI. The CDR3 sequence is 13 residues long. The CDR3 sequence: CASSYWGLWELFF. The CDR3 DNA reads TGTGCCAGCAGTTACTGGGGGTTATGGGAGCTGTTTTTT.

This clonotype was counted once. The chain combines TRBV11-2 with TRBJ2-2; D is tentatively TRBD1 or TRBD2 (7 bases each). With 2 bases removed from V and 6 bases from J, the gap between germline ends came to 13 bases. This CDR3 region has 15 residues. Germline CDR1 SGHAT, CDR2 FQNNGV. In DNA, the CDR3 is TGTGCCAGCAGCTTATACTCAGGGGGGGCCGGGGAGCTGTTTTTT. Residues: CASSLYSGGAGELFF.

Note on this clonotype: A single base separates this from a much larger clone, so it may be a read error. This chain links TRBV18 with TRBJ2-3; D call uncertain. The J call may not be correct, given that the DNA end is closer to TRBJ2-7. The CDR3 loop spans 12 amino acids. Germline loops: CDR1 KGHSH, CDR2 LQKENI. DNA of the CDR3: TGTGCCAGCTCTAGTCTGGACCGGGAGCAGTACTTC. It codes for CASSSLDREQYF.